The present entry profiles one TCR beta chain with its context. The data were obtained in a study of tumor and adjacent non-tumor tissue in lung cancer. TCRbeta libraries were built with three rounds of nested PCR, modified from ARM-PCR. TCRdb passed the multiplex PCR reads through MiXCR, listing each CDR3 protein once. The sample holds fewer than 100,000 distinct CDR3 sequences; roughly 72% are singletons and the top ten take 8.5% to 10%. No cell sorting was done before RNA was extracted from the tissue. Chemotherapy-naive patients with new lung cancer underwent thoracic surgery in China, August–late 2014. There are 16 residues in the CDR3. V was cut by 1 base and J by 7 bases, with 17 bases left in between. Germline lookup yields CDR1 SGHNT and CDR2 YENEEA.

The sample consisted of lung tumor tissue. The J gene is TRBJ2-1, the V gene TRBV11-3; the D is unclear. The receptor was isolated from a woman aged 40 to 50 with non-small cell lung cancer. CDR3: CASSLGILSLKNEQFF. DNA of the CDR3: TGTGCCAGCAGCTTAGGGATCCTATCGTTGAAGAATGAGCAGTTCTTC.